This TCR beta chain was recorded in a study of cytomegalovirus exposure and HLA in healthy donors. Whole-study results and caveats: Rates of TCR association differed by HLA locus in a later analysis, with DRB1 highest and HLA-C lowest.

13 Jbeta primers and 60 Vbeta primers were used for the PCR. TCRdb's table, derived via immunoSEQ multiplex PCR, lists solely in-frame clones and lacks some. This table holds around 100,000 clones, about 80% found once. J gave up 6 bases and V 6 bases, and 11 bases lay outside the gene matches. Germline lookup yields CDR1 SNHLY and CDR2 FYNNEI. This CDR3 has 14 residues. Remarks on this clone: No antigen is known for it.

The chain uses TRBV2 and TRBJ2-7; TRBD1 matches 7 bases. What was sequenced was PBMCs. This TCR was recovered from a female donor in good health and CMV-seropositive. CDR3 sequence (DNA): TGTGCCAGCAGGAGTCGGACAGGCCGTCTCGAGCAGTACTTC. Protein: CASRSRTGRLEQYF.